One and the same sample provided the 18 T cell receptor beta chains below, sequenced in a study of cytomegalovirus exposure and HLA in healthy donors. The study ran its PCR with 60 Vbeta and 13 Jbeta primers. The table came from immunoSEQ multiplex PCR; TCRdb's copy has only in-frame clones and leaves some out. The table lists approximately 110,000 clones, roughly 13% of them singletons. Sequenced: PBMCs. Receptors were obtained from a man aged 35 to 55 in good health and CMV-seropositive.

The chain links TRBV7-2 to TRBJ2-3; D is perhaps TRBD2 (6 bases). V lost 5 bases and J lost 6, with 21 bases in between. This CDR3 has 16 amino acids. Per the germline V gene, CDR1 is SGHTA and CDR2 is FQGNSA. CDR3 in amino acids: CASSLRASEKPDTQYF. In DNA, the CDR3 is TGTGCCAGCAGCCTCCGGGCTAGCGAAAAACCCGATACGCAGTATTTT.

This clone was counted between two and nine times. The V and J genes are TRBV27 and TRBJ2-3; TRBD1 matches 8 bases. This CDR3 has 14 residues. Germline V gene data show CDR1 as MNHEY and CDR2 as SMNVEV (reference sequence). The trim removed 5 bases at V and 3 bases at J, leaving 4 bases unmatched. Here the CDR3 reads CASSVDRETDTQYF. CDR3 coding DNA: TGTGCCAGCAGTGTGGACAGGGAAACAGATACGCAGTATTTT.

This clone was seen only a few times. V gene TRBV28 combines with J gene TRBJ2-1; unclear D gene. CDR1 is MDHEN, CDR2 SYDVKM, per germline. This CDR3 has 12 amino acids. Deletions cut 3 bases from V and 7 bases from J, with 7 bases between. The CDR3 DNA reads TGTGCCAGCAGTTTGCCCGGTAATGAGCAGTTCTTC. Its translation is CASSLPGNEQFF.

In this sample, this clone turned up a few times. The chain is built from TRBV18 and TRBJ1-3; 11 nucleotides agree with TRBD1. The J segment lost 2 bases and the V segment lost 6 bases, leaving 3 bases of the junction unmatched. The CDR3 contains 15 residues. Germline CDR1 KGHSH, CDR2 LQKENI. This chain's CDR3 is CASSAGQGAGNTIYF. The CDR3 DNA follows: TGTGCCAGCTCGGCGGGACAGGGGGCTGGAAACACCATATATTTT. Full variable domain (outside the CDR3, taken from reference TRBV18 and TRBJ1-3): NAGVMQNPRHLVRRRGQEARLRCSPMKGHSHVYWYRQLPEEGLKFMVYLQKENIIDESGMPKERFSAEFPKEGPSILRIQQVVRGDSAAYFCASSAGQGAGNTIYFGEGSWLTVV.

The chain carries TRBV10-3 and TRBJ1-4, with D perhaps TRBD1 (6 bases). The CDR3 totals 14 residues. V shed 6 bases and J shed 2 bases, with 10 bases lying between them. Looked up from germline, CDR1 is ENHRY and CDR2 is SYGVKD. CDR3 in amino acids: CAISPGQTNEKLFF. CDR3 DNA sequence: TGTGCCATCAGCCCCGGACAGACTAATGAAAAACTGTTTTTT.

V is TRBV7-2 and J is TRBJ2-1; maybe TRBD2 (6 bases). Germline loops: CDR1 SGHTA, CDR2 FQGNSA. The CDR3 runs 16 residues. V lost 1 base and J lost 0, with 10 bases in between. CDR3 DNA sequence: TGTGCCAGCAGCTTAGGCCCAGCGGGCTCCTACAATGAGCAGTTCTTC. This codes for CASSLGPAGSYNEQFF.

The chain links TRBV27 to TRBJ1-4, with TRBD1 matching 9 bases. This CDR3 region has 13 residues. The germline gives CDR1 MNHEY, CDR2 SMNVEV (reference sequence). With V trimmed by 5 bases and J by 10 bases, 5 bases remained unmatched. The CDR3 DNA is TGTGCCAGCAGTAAACAGGGGGCCGGAAAACTGTTTTTT. Protein product: CASSKQGAGKLFF. Full variable domain (rest looked up from reference TRBV27 and TRBJ1-4): EAQVTQNPRYLITVTGKKLTVTCSQNMNHEYMSWYRQDPGLGLRQIYYSMNVEVTDKGDVPEGYKVSRKEKRNFPLILESPSPNQTSLYFCASSKQGAGKLFFGSGTQLSVL.

The chain employs TRBV6-6 and TRBJ2-3; 8 bases are shared with TRBD1. The CDR3 contains 14 residues. V lost 5 bases to trimming and J lost 5 bases; unmatched junction nucleotides: 6. The germline V gene has CDR1 MNHNY and CDR2 SVGAGI (reference sequence). CDR3 loop: CASSTRGRKDTQYF. CDR3 nucleotides: TGTGCCAGCAGTACCAGGGGGCGGAAAGATACGCAGTATTTT.

This rearrangement joins TRBV18 to TRBJ1-2; TRBD1 might be the D (5 bases). Per germline, CDR1 KGHSH and CDR2 LQKENI. The length of the CDR3 is 16 residues. Trimming shortened V by 5 bases and J by 5 bases, and 21 bases separated the two germline ends. The CDR3: CASSSSAASGGYGYTF. In DNA form, the CDR3 reads TGTGCCAGCTCATCTTCGGCGGCCTCCGGGGGGTATGGCTACACCTTC.

This chain connects TRBV11-3 to TRBJ2-1, with D maybe TRBD2 (5 bases). V dropped 3 bases and J dropped 7 bases, with 13 bases sitting between them. The CDR3 covers 14 residues. CDR1 is SGHNT, CDR2 YENEEA, per germline. CDR3 protein: CASSLGPLANEQFF. The CDR3 DNA reads as TGTGCCAGCAGCTTGGGCCCGCTAGCTAATGAGCAGTTCTTC.

This clone was recorded a few times. This rearrangement joins TRBV29-1 to TRBJ2-5; the match to TRBD1 covers 7 bases. This CDR3 spans 11 amino acids. Germline CDR1 SQVTM, CDR2 ANQGSEA. Trimming took 5 bases from V and 7 from J; bases not matched to a gene: 4. CDR3 protein: CSVPTGATQYF. The CDR3, as DNA: TGCAGCGTTCCAACAGGGGCGACCCAGTACTTC.

The DNA for the CDR3 is TGCGCCAGCAGTCCAGGGACTAGCGGAAGCTACCAAGAGACCCAGTACTTC. This codes for CASSPGTSGSYQETQYF. The chain recombines TRBV10-1 with TRBJ2-5; 11 positions match TRBD2. Germline assignment: CDR1 WNHNN and CDR2 SYGVQD (reference sequence). The CDR3 has 17 amino acids. V shed 5 bases, J shed 0 bases, and the junction held 8 bases outside the gene matches.

In this sample, this clone turned up once. This chain connects TRBV28 to TRBJ2-3, with a tentative D call TRBD2 (6 bases). CDR3 length equals 15 residues. Germline V CDR1 and CDR2: MDHEN, SYDVKM. The V end was cut by 0 bases, the J end by 1 base, with 8 bases between. CDR3 DNA sequence: TGTGCCAGCAGTTTATGGACGGGAGGCACAGATACGCAGTATTTT. Amino acids: CASSLWTGGTDTQYF.

The chain employs TRBV15 and TRBJ2-3; TRBD2 agrees at 9 bases. The CDR3 loop spans 15 amino acids. CDR1 and CDR2 from the germline V gene are LNHNV and YYDKDF (reference sequence). J lost 4 bases, V lost 5 bases, and 7 bases had no gene match. The CDR3 region has the DNA TGTGCCACCAGCGTCGGCGGGAGGGGATCAGATACGCAGTATTTT. Residues: CATSVGGRGSDTQYF. The full variable domain, completed using reference TRBV15 and TRBJ2-3, is DAMVIQNPRYQVTQFGKPVTLSCSQTLNHNVMYWYQQKSSQAPKLLFHYYDKDFNNEADTPDNFQSRRPNTSFCFLDIRSPGLGDTAMYLCATSVGGRGSDTQYFGPGTRLTVL.

The chain uses TRBV28 and TRBJ1-1; tentative D call: TRBD1 (6 bases). The germline gives CDR1 MDHEN, CDR2 SYDVKM. This CDR3 is built from 14 residues. V lost 3 bases and J 5 bases, leaving 13 bases between the germline ends. CDR3 amino acids: CASSLVSQGTEAFF. The CDR3 DNA reads TGTGCCAGCAGTTTGGTCTCGCAGGGGACTGAAGCTTTCTTT.

This clone turned up a few times. The rearrangement links TRBV29-1 to TRBJ2-3, with 7 bases matching TRBD2. The CDR3 has 15 amino acids. The J segment lost 5 bases and the V segment lost 1 base, leaving 9 bases of the junction unmatched. Germline assignment: CDR1 SQVTM and CDR2 ANQGSEA. The chain's CDR3 is CSVEGGGRPGDTQYF. As DNA, the CDR3 is TGCAGCGTTGAAGGGGGGGGTCGCCCGGGAGATACGCAGTATTTT.

This chain links TRBV5-8 with TRBJ2-3, with D perhaps matching TRBD1 (5 bases). Germline V gene sequence: CDR1 SGHTS, CDR2 YDEGEE. CDR3 length: 15 amino acids. Trimming removed 4 bases at V and 2 bases at J, with 14 bases between. The CDR3 loop reads CASSRILTDTDTQYF. CDR3 nucleotide sequence: TGTGCCAGCAGCCGAATTCTGACAGACACAGATACGCAGTATTTT.

The gene calls are TRBV4-1 and TRBJ2-2; TRBD2 aligns across 7 bases. V lost 2 bases and J lost 3; bases outside the gene matches: 6. CDR1 and CDR2 from the germline V gene are MGHRA and YSYEKL. CDR3 size: 16 residues. CDR3 nucleotide sequence: TGCGCCAGCAGCCAAAAGCCAGGGAGGGACACCGGGGAGCTGTTTTTT. This sequence encodes CASSQKPGRDTGELFF.